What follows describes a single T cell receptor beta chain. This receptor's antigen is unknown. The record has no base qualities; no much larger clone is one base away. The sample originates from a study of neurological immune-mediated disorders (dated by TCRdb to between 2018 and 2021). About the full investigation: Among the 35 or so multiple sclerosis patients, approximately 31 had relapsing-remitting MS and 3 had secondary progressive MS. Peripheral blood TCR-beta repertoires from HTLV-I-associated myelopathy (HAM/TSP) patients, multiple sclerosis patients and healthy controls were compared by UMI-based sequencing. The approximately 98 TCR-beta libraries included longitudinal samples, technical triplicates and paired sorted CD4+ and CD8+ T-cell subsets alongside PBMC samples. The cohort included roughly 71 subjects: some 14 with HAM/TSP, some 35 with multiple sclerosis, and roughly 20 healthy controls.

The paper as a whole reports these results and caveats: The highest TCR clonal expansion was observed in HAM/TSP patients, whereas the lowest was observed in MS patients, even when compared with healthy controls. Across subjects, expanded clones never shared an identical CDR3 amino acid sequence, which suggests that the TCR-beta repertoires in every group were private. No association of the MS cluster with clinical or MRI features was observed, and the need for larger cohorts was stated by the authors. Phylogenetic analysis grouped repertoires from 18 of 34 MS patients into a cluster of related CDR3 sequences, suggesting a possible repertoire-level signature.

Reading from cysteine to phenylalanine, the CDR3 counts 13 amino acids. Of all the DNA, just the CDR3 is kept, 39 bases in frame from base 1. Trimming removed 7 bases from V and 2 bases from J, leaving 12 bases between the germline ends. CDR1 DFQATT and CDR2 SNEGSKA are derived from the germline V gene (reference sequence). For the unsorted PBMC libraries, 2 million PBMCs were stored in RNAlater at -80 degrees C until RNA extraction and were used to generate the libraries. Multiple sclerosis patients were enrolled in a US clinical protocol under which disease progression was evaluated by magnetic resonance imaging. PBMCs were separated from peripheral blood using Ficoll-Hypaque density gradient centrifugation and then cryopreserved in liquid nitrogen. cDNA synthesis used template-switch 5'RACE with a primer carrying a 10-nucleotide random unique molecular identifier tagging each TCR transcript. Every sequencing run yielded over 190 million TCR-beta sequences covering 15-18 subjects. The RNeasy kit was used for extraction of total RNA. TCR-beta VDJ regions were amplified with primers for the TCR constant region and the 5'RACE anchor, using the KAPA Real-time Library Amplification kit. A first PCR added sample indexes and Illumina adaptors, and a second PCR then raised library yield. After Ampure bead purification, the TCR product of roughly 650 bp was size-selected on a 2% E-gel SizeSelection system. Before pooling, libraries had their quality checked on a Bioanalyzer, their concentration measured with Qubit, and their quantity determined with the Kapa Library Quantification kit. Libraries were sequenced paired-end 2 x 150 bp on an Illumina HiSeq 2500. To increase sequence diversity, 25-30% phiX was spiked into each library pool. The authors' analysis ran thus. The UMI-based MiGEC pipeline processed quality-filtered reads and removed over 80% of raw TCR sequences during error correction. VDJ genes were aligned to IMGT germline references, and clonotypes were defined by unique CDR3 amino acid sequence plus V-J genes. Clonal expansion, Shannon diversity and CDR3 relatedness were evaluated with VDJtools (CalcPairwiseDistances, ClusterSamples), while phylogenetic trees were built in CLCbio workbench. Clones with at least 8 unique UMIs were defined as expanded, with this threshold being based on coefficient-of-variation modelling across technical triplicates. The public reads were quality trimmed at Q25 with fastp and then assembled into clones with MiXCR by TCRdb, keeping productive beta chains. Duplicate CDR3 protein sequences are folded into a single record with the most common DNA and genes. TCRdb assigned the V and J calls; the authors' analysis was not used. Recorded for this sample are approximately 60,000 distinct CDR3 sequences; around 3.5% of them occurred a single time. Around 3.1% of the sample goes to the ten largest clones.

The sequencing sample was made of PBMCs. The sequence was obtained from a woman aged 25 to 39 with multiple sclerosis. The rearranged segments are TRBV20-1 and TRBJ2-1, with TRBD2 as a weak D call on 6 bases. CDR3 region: CSVWEDAYNEQFF. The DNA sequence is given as TGCAGTGTGTGGGAGGATGCCTACAATGAGCAGTTCTTC.